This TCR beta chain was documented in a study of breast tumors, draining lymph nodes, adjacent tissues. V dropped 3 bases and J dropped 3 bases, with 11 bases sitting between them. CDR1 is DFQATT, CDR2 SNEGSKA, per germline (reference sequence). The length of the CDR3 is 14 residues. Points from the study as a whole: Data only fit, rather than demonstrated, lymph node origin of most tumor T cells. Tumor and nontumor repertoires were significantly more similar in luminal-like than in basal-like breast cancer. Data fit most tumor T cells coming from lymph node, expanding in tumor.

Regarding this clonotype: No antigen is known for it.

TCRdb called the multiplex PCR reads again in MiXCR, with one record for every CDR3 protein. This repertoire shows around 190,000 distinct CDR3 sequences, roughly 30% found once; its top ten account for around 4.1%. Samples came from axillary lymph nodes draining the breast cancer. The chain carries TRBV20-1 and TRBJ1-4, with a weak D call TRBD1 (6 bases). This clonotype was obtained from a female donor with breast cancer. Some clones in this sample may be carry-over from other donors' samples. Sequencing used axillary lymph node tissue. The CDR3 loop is CSARERTANEKLFF. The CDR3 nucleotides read TGCAGTGCTAGGGAAAGGACAGCTAATGAAAAACTGTTTTTT.